This is a list of T cell receptor beta chains from one sample in a study of identical twins. TCRdb re-derived calls from the 5' RACE reads in MiXCR, one entry per CDR3 protein. Of a few hundred thousand distinct CDR3 sequences listed, 10% to 13% are singletons. What was sequenced was memory T cells sorted from blood. The source is a middle-aged man in good health. Each CDR3 is given with its conserved first and last residue. Each record gives: D gene, V gene, clone size, J gene, CDR3 DNA, CDR3 protein. A D gene is named only where the DNA matches it firmly. Clone size, where shown, is once, few, many, or a class for clones that have expanded.

d_gene: TRBD1; v_gene: TRBV29-1; abundance: few; j_gene: TRBJ2-5; CDR3nt: TGCAGCGTAGGGGACAGGGGCCTGAAGACCCAGTACTTC; CDR3aa: CSVGDRGLKTQYF
d_gene: TRBD1; v_gene: TRBV5-1; abundance: NA; j_gene: TRBJ1-1; CDR3nt: TGCGCCAGCACAATGTCGGGACAGGGGATAATGAACACTGAAGCTTTCTTT; CDR3aa: CASTMSGQGIMNTEAFF
d_gene: TRBD1; v_gene: TRBV28; abundance: NA; j_gene: TRBJ1-2; CDR3nt: TGTGCCAGCAGTTCGGGAGGGGGACAGGGGGCGAACTATGGCTACACCTTC; CDR3aa: CASSSGGGQGANYGYTF
d_gene: TRBD2; v_gene: TRBV5-1; abundance: few; j_gene: TRBJ2-3; CDR3nt: TGCGCCAGCAGCTCTGCGGCGGGGGACTATACGCAGTATTTT; CDR3aa: CASSSAAGDYTQYF
d_gene: NA; v_gene: TRBV9; abundance: NA; j_gene: TRBJ2-5; CDR3nt: TGTGCCAGCAGCGTAGGCAGGACCCCTGGAGGAGAGACCCAGTACTTC; CDR3aa: CASSVGRTPGGETQYF
d_gene: NA; v_gene: TRBV3-1; abundance: few; j_gene: TRBJ2-1; CDR3nt: TGTGCCAGCAGCCATCTGTGGGATGAGCAGTTCTTC; CDR3aa: CASSHLWDEQFF
d_gene: TRBD1; v_gene: TRBV20-1; abundance: NA; j_gene: TRBJ2-7; CDR3nt: TGCAGTGCTGGGACAGGGAAGGCTCGCTACGAGCAGTACTTC; CDR3aa: CSAGTGKARYEQYF
d_gene: TRBD1; v_gene: TRBV12-3/TRBV12-4; abundance: NA; j_gene: TRBJ2-2; CDR3nt: TGTGCCAGCAGTTTAACAGGGGGCGGGGAGCTGTTTTTT; CDR3aa: CASSLTGGGELFF
d_gene: NA; v_gene: TRBV9; abundance: few; j_gene: TRBJ2-6; CDR3nt: TGTGCCAGCAGCGTAGATAACTCTGGGGCCAACGTCCTGACTTTC; CDR3aa: CASSVDNSGANVLTF
d_gene: NA; v_gene: TRBV27; abundance: few; j_gene: TRBJ1-6; CDR3nt: TGTGCCAGCAGTTACCTCGGGACTTACACAATTAATTCACCCCTCCACTTT; CDR3aa: CASSYLGTYTINSPLHF
d_gene: NA; v_gene: TRBV11-2; abundance: many; j_gene: TRBJ2-4; CDR3nt: TGTGCCAGCCGACCCTTTGGAGGTCATAGAGCCAAAAACATTCAGTACTTC; CDR3aa: CASRPFGGHRAKNIQYF
d_gene: NA; v_gene: TRBV28; abundance: many; j_gene: TRBJ1-5; CDR3nt: TGTGCCAGCAGTTCGCATCCGGACATTTTCTCCACCAATCAGCCCCAGCATTTT; CDR3aa: CASSSHPDIFSTNQPQHF
d_gene: NA; v_gene: TRBV28; abundance: few; j_gene: TRBJ2-7; CDR3nt: TGTGCCAGCAGCGGGGGCAGGTACGAGCAGTACTTC; CDR3aa: CASSGGRYEQYF
d_gene: NA; v_gene: TRBV7-3; abundance: few; j_gene: TRBJ1-6; CDR3nt: TGTGCCAGCAGCTTAGGCAGCAATTCACCCCTCCACTTT; CDR3aa: CASSLGSNSPLHF
d_gene: NA; v_gene: TRBV6-1; abundance: many; j_gene: TRBJ2-5; CDR3nt: TGTGCCAGCAGTGAACGAGAGACCCAGTACTTC; CDR3aa: CASSERETQYF
d_gene: NA; v_gene: TRBV5-1; abundance: many; j_gene: TRBJ2-3; CDR3nt: TGCGCCAGTTCGAGTGCCACTAGCACAGATACGCAGTATTTT; CDR3aa: CASSSATSTDTQYF
d_gene: NA; v_gene: TRBV6-6; abundance: many; j_gene: TRBJ1-4; CDR3nt: TGTGCCAGCAGGACCGGGGCTCTGGAAAAACTGTTTTTT; CDR3aa: CASRTGALEKLFF
d_gene: TRBD2; v_gene: TRBV5-1; abundance: many; j_gene: TRBJ2-7; CDR3nt: TGCGCCAGCAGCTTGCAAATCACTAGCGGGGTCTCCTACGAGCAGTACTTC; CDR3aa: CASSLQITSGVSYEQYF
d_gene: NA; v_gene: TRBV7-7; abundance: NA; j_gene: TRBJ2-5; CDR3nt: TGTGCCAGCAGCTTAGTTGCAAAAGAGACCCAGTACTTC; CDR3aa: CASSLVAKETQYF
d_gene: NA; v_gene: TRBV20-1; abundance: many; j_gene: TRBJ2-1; CDR3nt: TGCAGTGCCCCGTCCGATCTCCGAGGGGGTTCCTACAATGAGCAGTTCTTC; CDR3aa: CSAPSDLRGGSYNEQFF
d_gene: NA; v_gene: TRBV20-1; abundance: NA; j_gene: TRBJ2-1; CDR3nt: TGCAGTGCTATACATGCGGGGAGGTACAATGAGCAGTTCTTC; CDR3aa: CSAIHAGRYNEQFF
d_gene: TRBD2; v_gene: TRBV11-2; abundance: NA; j_gene: TRBJ2-7; CDR3nt: TGTGCCAGCAGCTCCCAAAGAATTCGACTAGCGGGAGAAATCTACGAGCAGTACTTC; CDR3aa: CASSSQRIRLAGEIYEQYF
d_gene: TRBD1; v_gene: TRBV18; abundance: few; j_gene: TRBJ1-2; CDR3nt: TGTGCCAGCTCACCGGGACAGGGAGTTGGTTATGGCTACACCTTC; CDR3aa: CASSPGQGVGYGYTF
d_gene: TRBD2; v_gene: TRBV24-1; abundance: NA; j_gene: TRBJ2-3; CDR3nt: TGTGCCACCAGCCTTGGGCGGGAGGGCCGGACAGATACGCAGTATTTT; CDR3aa: CATSLGREGRTDTQYF
d_gene: TRBD2; v_gene: TRBV20-1; abundance: once; j_gene: TRBJ2-3; CDR3nt: TGCAGTGCTAGTTCGACTAGCGGGAATACAGATACGCAGTATTTT; CDR3aa: CSASSTSGNTDTQYF
d_gene: NA; v_gene: TRBV7-3; abundance: few; j_gene: TRBJ2-1; CDR3nt: TGTGCCAGCAGCCCAGGGGGGGGACTAGTCAATGAGCAGTTCTTC; CDR3aa: CASSPGGGLVNEQFF
d_gene: NA; v_gene: TRBV6-1; abundance: many; j_gene: TRBJ1-1; CDR3nt: TGTGCCAGCAGAAAGGCTGGGAACACTGAAGCTTTCTTT; CDR3aa: CASRKAGNTEAFF
d_gene: NA; v_gene: TRBV19; abundance: few; j_gene: TRBJ2-7; CDR3nt: TGTGCCAGTAGTTCGATGGGTAGCGGAATCTACGAGCAGTACTTC; CDR3aa: CASSSMGSGIYEQYF
d_gene: NA; v_gene: TRBV12-3/TRBV12-4; abundance: few; j_gene: TRBJ2-6; CDR3nt: TGTGCCAGCAGGTCAGGGACTGGGGCCAACGTCCTGACTTTC; CDR3aa: CASRSGTGANVLTF
d_gene: TRBD2; v_gene: TRBV2; abundance: few; j_gene: TRBJ2-7; CDR3nt: TGTGCCAGCAGGGGGGGGGGTTACTCCTACGAGCAGTACTTC; CDR3aa: CASRGGGYSYEQYF
d_gene: NA; v_gene: TRBV6-6; abundance: many; j_gene: TRBJ2-1; CDR3nt: TGTGCCAGCAACGGGCAGGGGGGCGAGCAGTTCTTC; CDR3aa: CASNGQGGEQFF
d_gene: NA; v_gene: TRBV18; abundance: NA; j_gene: TRBJ1-1; CDR3nt: TGTGCCAGCTCACTGCAGGACAGAAACACTGAAGCTTTCTTT; CDR3aa: CASSLQDRNTEAFF
d_gene: TRBD2; v_gene: TRBV12-3/TRBV12-4; abundance: many; j_gene: TRBJ2-3; CDR3nt: TGTGCCAGCAGTCTCAAAACCGGGACTACGAAATCCCCAGATACGCAGTATTTT; CDR3aa: CASSLKTGTTKSPDTQYF
d_gene: TRBD1; v_gene: TRBV5-1; abundance: many; j_gene: TRBJ2-2; CDR3nt: TGCGCCAGCAGCGTGGGACAGGGGGTGTTGGAGGAGCTGTTTTTT; CDR3aa: CASSVGQGVLEELFF
d_gene: NA; v_gene: TRBV6-2/TRBV6-3; abundance: many; j_gene: TRBJ1-1; CDR3nt: TGTGCCAGCAGCCTGGGGGAGAACACTGAAGCTTTCTTT; CDR3aa: CASSLGENTEAFF
d_gene: NA; v_gene: TRBV7-9; abundance: NA; j_gene: TRBJ2-3; CDR3nt: TGTGCCAGCAGCTTAGGTGGGGCCCGGGGAGATACGCAGTATTTT; CDR3aa: CASSLGGARGDTQYF
d_gene: TRBD1; v_gene: TRBV29-1; abundance: many; j_gene: TRBJ1-1; CDR3nt: TGCAGCGTTGAAGTACAGGGGATCCCAGCTTTCTTT; CDR3aa: CSVEVQGIPAFF
d_gene: NA; v_gene: TRBV20-1; abundance: many; j_gene: TRBJ2-3; CDR3nt: TGCAGTGCTAGGAGGGACGCCACAGATACGCAGTATTTT; CDR3aa: CSARRDATDTQYF
d_gene: NA; v_gene: TRBV5-1; abundance: NA; j_gene: TRBJ1-5; CDR3nt: TGCGCCAGCAGCCCCGGGGGGGTCGATCAGCCCCAGCATTTT; CDR3aa: CASSPGGVDQPQHF
d_gene: NA; v_gene: TRBV27; abundance: many; j_gene: TRBJ2-5; CDR3nt: TGTGCCAGCAGTTCCCGACAGGAGCAAGAGACCCAGTACTTC; CDR3aa: CASSSRQEQETQYF
d_gene: TRBD2; v_gene: TRBV6-2/TRBV6-3; abundance: many; j_gene: TRBJ2-1; CDR3nt: TGTGCCAGCAGTTATTGGTCTAGCGGGGTCTCCTACAATGAGCAGTTCTTC; CDR3aa: CASSYWSSGVSYNEQFF
d_gene: NA; v_gene: TRBV7-2; abundance: few; j_gene: TRBJ2-7; CDR3nt: TGTGCCAGCAGCTTGAGACAGACCTACGAGCAGTACTTC; CDR3aa: CASSLRQTYEQYF
d_gene: NA; v_gene: TRBV5-5; abundance: few; j_gene: TRBJ2-2; CDR3nt: TGTGCCAGCAGCTCGGACGGGAACACCGGGGAGCTGTTTTTT; CDR3aa: CASSSDGNTGELFF
d_gene: TRBD1; v_gene: TRBV29-1; abundance: many; j_gene: TRBJ2-1; CDR3nt: TGCAGCGGCGCGGGACAGGGGCATGAGCAGTTCTTC; CDR3aa: CSGAGQGHEQFF
d_gene: NA; v_gene: TRBV28; abundance: NA; j_gene: TRBJ1-1; CDR3nt: TGTGCCAGCAGCTCCATTCGGACTGAAGCTTTCTTT; CDR3aa: CASSSIRTEAFF
d_gene: TRBD1; v_gene: TRBV29-1; abundance: few; j_gene: TRBJ2-5; CDR3nt: TGCAGCGCCGGACAGGGGGCGATTTCGGAGACCCAGTACTTC; CDR3aa: CSAGQGAISETQYF
d_gene: NA; v_gene: TRBV19; abundance: NA; j_gene: TRBJ1-1; CDR3nt: TGTGCCAGTAGCTGGCAGGGGATGAACACTGAAGCTTTCTTT; CDR3aa: CASSWQGMNTEAFF
d_gene: NA; v_gene: TRBV6-1; abundance: NA; j_gene: TRBJ2-2; CDR3nt: TGTGCCAGCAGTGTAAGGTGGGACACCGGGGAGCTGTTTTTT; CDR3aa: CASSVRWDTGELFF
d_gene: NA; v_gene: TRBV7-7; abundance: few; j_gene: TRBJ2-5; CDR3nt: TGTGCCAGCAGCTTAGCGGACCCGGGGTGGGAGACCCAGTACTTC; CDR3aa: CASSLADPGWETQYF
d_gene: NA; v_gene: TRBV6-1; abundance: NA; j_gene: TRBJ2-7; CDR3nt: TGTGCCAGCAAAAGCTTGGCAGGGGCCGCCTACGAGCAGTACTTC; CDR3aa: CASKSLAGAAYEQYF
d_gene: TRBD1; v_gene: TRBV6-2/TRBV6-3; abundance: NA; j_gene: TRBJ2-1; CDR3nt: TGTGCCATCGGACAGGTCCCCAATGAGCAGTTCTTC; CDR3aa: CAIGQVPNEQFF
d_gene: NA; v_gene: TRBV7-9; abundance: NA; j_gene: TRBJ1-6; CDR3nt: TGTGCCAGCAGCCCCCCAAGGGGGAGTTCCTATAATTCACCCCTCCACTTT; CDR3aa: CASSPPRGSSYNSPLHF
d_gene: NA; v_gene: TRBV20-1; abundance: many; j_gene: TRBJ2-1; CDR3nt: TGCAGTGCTAGACCCGTGGGCTCCCAGGCTTACAATGAGCAGTTCTTC; CDR3aa: CSARPVGSQAYNEQFF
d_gene: TRBD1; v_gene: TRBV12-3/TRBV12-4; abundance: many; j_gene: TRBJ2-2; CDR3nt: TGTGCCAGCAGTCATACTGGGACAGGGGGCCGAACCGGGGAGCTGTTTTTT; CDR3aa: CASSHTGTGGRTGELFF
d_gene: NA; v_gene: TRBV7-2; abundance: many; j_gene: TRBJ2-3; CDR3nt: TGTGCCAGCAGCCCCTCAGGGACCGAGGCTACGCAGTATTTT; CDR3aa: CASSPSGTEATQYF